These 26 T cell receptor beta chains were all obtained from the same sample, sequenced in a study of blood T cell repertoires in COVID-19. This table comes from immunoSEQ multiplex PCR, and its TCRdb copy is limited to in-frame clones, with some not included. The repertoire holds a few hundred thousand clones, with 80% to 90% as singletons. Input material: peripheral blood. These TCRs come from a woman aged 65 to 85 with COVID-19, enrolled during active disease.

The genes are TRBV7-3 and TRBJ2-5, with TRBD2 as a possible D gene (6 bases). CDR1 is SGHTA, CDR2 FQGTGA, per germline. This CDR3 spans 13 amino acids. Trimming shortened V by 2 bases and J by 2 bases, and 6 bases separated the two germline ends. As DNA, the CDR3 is TGTGCCAGCAGCTTAGGGACTCAAGAGACCCAGTACTTC. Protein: CASSLGTQETQYF.

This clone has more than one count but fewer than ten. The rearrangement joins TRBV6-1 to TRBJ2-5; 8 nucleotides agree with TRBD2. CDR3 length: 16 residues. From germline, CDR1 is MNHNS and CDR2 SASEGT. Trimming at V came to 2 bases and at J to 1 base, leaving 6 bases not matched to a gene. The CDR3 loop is CASSERLANRQETQYF. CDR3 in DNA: TGTGCCAGCAGTGAACGACTAGCGAACCGCCAAGAGACCCAGTACTTC.

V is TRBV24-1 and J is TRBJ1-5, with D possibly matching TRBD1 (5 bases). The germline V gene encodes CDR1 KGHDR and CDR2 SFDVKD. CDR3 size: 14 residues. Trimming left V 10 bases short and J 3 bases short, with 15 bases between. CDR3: CATHNGRVNQPQHF. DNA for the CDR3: TGTGCCACTCACAACGGCAGGGTCAATCAGCCCCAGCATTTT.

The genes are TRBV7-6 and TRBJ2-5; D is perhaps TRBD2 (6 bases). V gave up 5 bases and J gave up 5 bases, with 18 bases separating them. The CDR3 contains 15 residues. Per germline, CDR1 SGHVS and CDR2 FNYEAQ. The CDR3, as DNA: TGTGCCAGCAGCGCGGGAAGAAACTTACGGGAGACCCAGTACTTC. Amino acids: CASSAGRNLRETQYF.

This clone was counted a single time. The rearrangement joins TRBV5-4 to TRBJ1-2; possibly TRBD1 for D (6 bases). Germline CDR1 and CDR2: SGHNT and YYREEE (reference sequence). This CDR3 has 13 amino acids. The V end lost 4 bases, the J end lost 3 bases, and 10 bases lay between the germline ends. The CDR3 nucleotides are TGTGCCAGCAGCCCTCAGGGGTACTATGGCTACACCTTC. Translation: CASSPQGYYGYTF. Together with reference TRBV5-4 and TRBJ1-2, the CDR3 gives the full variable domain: ETGVTQSPTHLIKTRGQQVTLRCSSQSGHNTVSWYQQALGQGPQFIFQYYREEENGRGNFPPRFSGLQFPNYSSELNVNALELDDSALYLCASSPQGYYGYTFGSGTRLTVV.

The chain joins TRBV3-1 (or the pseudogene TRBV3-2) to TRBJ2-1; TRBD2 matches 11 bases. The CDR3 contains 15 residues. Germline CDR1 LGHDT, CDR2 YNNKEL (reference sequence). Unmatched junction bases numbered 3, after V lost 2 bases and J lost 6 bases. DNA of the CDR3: TGTGCCAGCAGCCAACTAGCGGGAGGAGGCAATGAGCAGTTCTTC. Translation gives CASSQLAGGGNEQFF.

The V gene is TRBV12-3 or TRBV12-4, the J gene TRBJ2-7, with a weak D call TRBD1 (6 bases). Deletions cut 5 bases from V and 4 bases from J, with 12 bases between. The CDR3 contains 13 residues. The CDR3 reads CASSLDRSYEQYF. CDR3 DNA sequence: TGTGCCAGCAGTCTAGACAGGTCTTACGAGCAGTACTTC.

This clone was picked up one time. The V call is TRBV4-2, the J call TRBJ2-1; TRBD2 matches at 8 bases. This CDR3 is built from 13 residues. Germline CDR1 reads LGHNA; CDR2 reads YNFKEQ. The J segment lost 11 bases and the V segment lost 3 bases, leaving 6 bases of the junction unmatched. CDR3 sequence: CASSQPVAGKQFF. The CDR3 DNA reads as TGTGCCAGCAGCCAGCCGGTAGCGGGAAAGCAGTTCTTC.

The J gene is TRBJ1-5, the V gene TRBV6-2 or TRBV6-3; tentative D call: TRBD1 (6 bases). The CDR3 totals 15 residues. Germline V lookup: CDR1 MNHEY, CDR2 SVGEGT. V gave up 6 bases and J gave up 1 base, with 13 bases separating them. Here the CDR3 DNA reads TGTGCCAGCAGCCCCGGGACAATCAGCAATCAGCCCCAGCATTTT. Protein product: CASSPGTISNQPQHF.

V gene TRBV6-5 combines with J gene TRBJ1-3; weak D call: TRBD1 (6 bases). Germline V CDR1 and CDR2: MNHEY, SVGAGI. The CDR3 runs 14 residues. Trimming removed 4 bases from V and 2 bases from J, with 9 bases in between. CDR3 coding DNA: TGTGCCAGCAGTTCCAGGGGACCTGGAAACACCATATATTTT. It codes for CASSSRGPGNTIYF.

In DNA form, the CDR3 reads TGTGCCAGCAGCTCTAAGCAGTTCTTC. This gives the protein CASSSKQFF. The chain carries TRBV5-8 and TRBJ2-1, with D unresolved. The CDR3 has 9 amino acids. Trimming shortened V by 3 bases and J by 11 bases, and 3 bases separated the two germline ends. In germline, CDR1 is SGHTS, CDR2 YDEGEE.

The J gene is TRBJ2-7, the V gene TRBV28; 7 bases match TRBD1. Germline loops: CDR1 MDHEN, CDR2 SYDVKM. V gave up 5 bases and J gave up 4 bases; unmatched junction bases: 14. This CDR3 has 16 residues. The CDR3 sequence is CASSTPTGTAPYEQYF. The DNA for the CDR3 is TGTGCCAGCAGTACCCCAACCGGGACAGCCCCTTACGAGCAGTACTTC.

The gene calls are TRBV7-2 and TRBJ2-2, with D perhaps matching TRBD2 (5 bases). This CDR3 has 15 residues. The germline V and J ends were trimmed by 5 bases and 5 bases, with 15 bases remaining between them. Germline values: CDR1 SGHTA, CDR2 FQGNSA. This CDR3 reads CASSPQPGETGELFF. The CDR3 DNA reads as TGTGCCAGCAGCCCGCAGCCCGGGGAAACCGGGGAGCTGTTTTTT.

The CDR3 bases are TGTGCCAGTAGTATCCGGGACTACGAGCAGTACTTC. It codes for CASSIRDYEQYF. J is TRBJ2-7 and V is TRBV19; D is possibly TRBD2 (5 bases). This CDR3 has 12 residues. Germline V lookup: CDR1 LNHDA, CDR2 SQIVND (reference sequence). Trimming left V 3 bases short and J 3 bases short, with 6 bases between. The entire variable domain, with the rest obtained from reference TRBV19 and TRBJ2-7, is as follows: DGGITQSPKYLFRKEGQNVTLSCEQNLNHDAMYWYRQDPGQGLRLIYYSQIVNDFQKGDIAEGYSVSREKKESFPLTVTSAQKNPTAFYLCASSIRDYEQYFGPGTRLTVT.

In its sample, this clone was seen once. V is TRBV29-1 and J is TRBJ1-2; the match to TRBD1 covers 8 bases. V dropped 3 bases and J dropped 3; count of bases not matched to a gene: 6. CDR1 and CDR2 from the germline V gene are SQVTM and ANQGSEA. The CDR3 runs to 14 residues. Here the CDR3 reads CSVDRTGRDYGYTF. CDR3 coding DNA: TGCAGCGTTGACAGGACAGGGAGGGACTATGGCTACACCTTC.

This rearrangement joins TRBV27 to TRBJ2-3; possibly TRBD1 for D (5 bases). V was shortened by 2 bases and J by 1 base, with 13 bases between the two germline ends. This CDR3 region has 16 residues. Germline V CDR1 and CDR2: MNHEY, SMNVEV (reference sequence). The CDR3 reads CASSLRGAYGTDTQYF. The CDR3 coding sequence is TGTGCCAGCAGTTTACGTGGGGCTTACGGCACAGATACGCAGTATTTT.

In DNA form, the CDR3 reads TGTGCCAGCAGCAAAGGCCAGGGGTTGGCTAATGAAAAACTGTTTTTT. This codes for CASSKGQGLANEKLFF. The chain employs TRBV21-1 and TRBJ1-4; the D call of TRBD1 is as the table states it, not checked on the DNA. TRBV21-1 represents a pseudogene. The CDR3 consists of 16 residues.

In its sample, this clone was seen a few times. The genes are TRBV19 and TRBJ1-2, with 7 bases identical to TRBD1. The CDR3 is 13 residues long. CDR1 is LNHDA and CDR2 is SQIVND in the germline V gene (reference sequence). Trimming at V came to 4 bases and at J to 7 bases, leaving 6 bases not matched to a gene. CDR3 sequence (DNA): TGTGCCAGTAGTACCAGACAGGGATTTGGCTACACCTTC. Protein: CASSTRQGFGYTF.

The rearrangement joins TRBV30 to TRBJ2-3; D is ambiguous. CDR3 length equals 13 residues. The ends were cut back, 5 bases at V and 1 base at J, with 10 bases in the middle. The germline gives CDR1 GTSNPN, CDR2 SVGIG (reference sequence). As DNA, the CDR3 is TGTGCCTGGCTACGCCAAGGCACAGATACGCAGTATTTT. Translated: CAWLRQGTDTQYF. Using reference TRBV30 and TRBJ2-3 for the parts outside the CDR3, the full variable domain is SQTIHQWPATLVQPVGSPLSLECTVEGTSNPNLYWYRQAAGRGLQLLFYSVGIGQISSEVPQNLSASRPQDRQFILSSKKLLLSDSGFYLCAWLRQGTDTQYFGPGTRLTVL.

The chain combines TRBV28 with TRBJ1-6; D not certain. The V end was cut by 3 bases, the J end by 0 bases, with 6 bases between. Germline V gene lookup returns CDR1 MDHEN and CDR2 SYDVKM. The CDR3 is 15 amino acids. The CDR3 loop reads CASSFRYSYNSPLHF. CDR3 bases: TGTGCCAGCAGTTTTCGGTACTCCTATAATTCACCCCTCCACTTT.

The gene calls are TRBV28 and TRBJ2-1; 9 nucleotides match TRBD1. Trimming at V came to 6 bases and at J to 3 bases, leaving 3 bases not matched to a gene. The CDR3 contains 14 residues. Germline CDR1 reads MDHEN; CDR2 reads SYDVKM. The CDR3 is CASRGGQGYNEQFF. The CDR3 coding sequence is TGTGCCAGCAGGGGGGGACAGGGCTACAATGAGCAGTTCTTC.

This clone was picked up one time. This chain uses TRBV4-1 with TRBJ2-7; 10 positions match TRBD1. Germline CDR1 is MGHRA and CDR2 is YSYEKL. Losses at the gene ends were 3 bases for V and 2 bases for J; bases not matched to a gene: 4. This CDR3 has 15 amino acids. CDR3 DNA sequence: TGCGCCAGCAGCCAGCGGGACAGGGGTCCCTACGAGCAGTACTTC. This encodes CASSQRDRGPYEQYF.

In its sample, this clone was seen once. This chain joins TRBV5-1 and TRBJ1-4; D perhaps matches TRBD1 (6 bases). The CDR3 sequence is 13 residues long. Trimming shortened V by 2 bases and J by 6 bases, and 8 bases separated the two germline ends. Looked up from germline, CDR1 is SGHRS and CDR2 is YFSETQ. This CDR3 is CASSFWTDEKLFF. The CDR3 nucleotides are TGCGCCAGCAGCTTCTGGACAGATGAAAAACTGTTTTTT.

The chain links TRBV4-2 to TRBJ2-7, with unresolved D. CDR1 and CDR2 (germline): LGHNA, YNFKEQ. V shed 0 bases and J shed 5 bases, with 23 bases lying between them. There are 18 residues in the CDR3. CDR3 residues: CASSQDLNEAENQNEQYF. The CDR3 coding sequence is TGTGCCAGCAGCCAAGATCTCAATGAGGCAGAAAATCAGAACGAGCAGTACTTC.

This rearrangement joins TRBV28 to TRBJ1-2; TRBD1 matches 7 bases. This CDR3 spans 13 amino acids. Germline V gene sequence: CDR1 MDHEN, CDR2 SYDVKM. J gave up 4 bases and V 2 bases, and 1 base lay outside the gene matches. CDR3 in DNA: TGTGCCAGCAGTTTAGGACAGGTCTATGGCTACACCTTC. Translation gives CASSLGQVYGYTF.

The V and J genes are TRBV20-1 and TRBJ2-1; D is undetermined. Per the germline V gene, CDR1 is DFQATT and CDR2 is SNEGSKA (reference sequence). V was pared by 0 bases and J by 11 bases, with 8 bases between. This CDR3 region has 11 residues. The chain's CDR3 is CSARDFTKQFF. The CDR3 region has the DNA TGCAGTGCTAGAGATTTCACTAAGCAGTTCTTC.